The rows below give T cell receptor beta chains drawn from one sample of a study of shared clonotypes between healthy human individuals. Assay used: immunoSEQ multiplex PCR; TCRdb lists only in-frame clones, some missing. The sample lists fewer than 1.4 million clones, more than 75% seen once, with under 0.8% in the top ten. Sequenced sample: memory CD4+ T cells from PBMCs. The receptors stem from a man aged 18 to 30 in good health. Some clones in this sample may be carry-over from other donors' samples. Both conserved end residues are part of each CDR3. D genes are given only for firm matches. Expanded clones get a size class; other rows say once, few or many, or leave the size out.

D gene: TRBD1
clone size: .
V gene: TRBV9
J gene: TRBJ2-2
CDR3 DNA: TGTGCCAGCAGCGTAGTAGGACAGGGAGTCACCGGGGAGCTGTTTTTT
CDR3 protein: CASSVVGQGVTGELFF

D gene: .
clone size: .
V gene: TRBV9
J gene: TRBJ2-1
CDR3 DNA: TGTGCCAGCAGCGTAATGGGAGAGTCCTTGGGGAGCTCCTACAATGAGCAGTTCTTC
CDR3 protein: CASSVMGESLGSSYNEQFF

D gene: .
clone size: .
V gene: TRBV7-3
J gene: TRBJ2-7
CDR3 DNA: TGTGCCAGCAGCTTGGGGGGCGCGGGCTACGAGCAGTACTTC
CDR3 protein: CASSLGGAGYEQYF

D gene: .
clone size: .
V gene: TRBV6-5
J gene: TRBJ1-4
CDR3 DNA: TGTGCCAGCAGTTCTGGGAGACAGCTTATTAATGAAAAACTGTTTTTT
CDR3 protein: CASSSGRQLINEKLFF

D gene: TRBD2
clone size: .
V gene: TRBV28
J gene: TRBJ2-7
CDR3 DNA: TGTGCCAGCACCGTTTCTCCAGTAGCGGGAGGGTCCTACGAGCAGTACTTC
CDR3 protein: CASTVSPVAGGSYEQYF

D gene: .
clone size: .
V gene: TRBV5-1
J gene: TRBJ2-2
CDR3 DNA: TGCGCCAGCAGCTTAGCCGGAGGGGTGACCGGGGAGCTGTTTTTT
CDR3 protein: CASSLAGGVTGELFF

D gene: TRBD2
clone size: .
V gene: TRBV11-3
J gene: TRBJ2-1
CDR3 DNA: TGTGCCAGCAGCTTAGAAGGCGGGAGAGCGGGTGAGCAGTTCTTC
CDR3 protein: CASSLEGGRAGEQFF

D gene: .
clone size: once
V gene: TRBV2
J gene: TRBJ1-5
CDR3 DNA: TGTGCCAGCAGCAGGCTCGAGGAGCCCCAGCATTTT
CDR3 protein: CASSRLEEPQHF

D gene: TRBD2
clone size: .
V gene: TRBV7-2
J gene: TRBJ2-5
CDR3 DNA: TGTGCCAGCAGCCAAGGACTAGCACGGGGAGGAGAGACCCAGTACTTC
CDR3 protein: CASSQGLARGGETQYF

D gene: .
clone size: many
V gene: TRBV4-2
J gene: TRBJ1-2
CDR3 DNA: TGTGCCAGCAGCTTTCAGAAGGATGGCTACACCTTC
CDR3 protein: CASSFQKDGYTF

D gene: .
clone size: .
V gene: TRBV9
J gene: TRBJ1-1
CDR3 DNA: TGTGCCAGCAGCGTAGGTGGACAGTCTCGGGAAGCTTTCTTT
CDR3 protein: CASSVGGQSREAFF

D gene: TRBD1
clone size: .
V gene: TRBV7-3
J gene: TRBJ1-1
CDR3 DNA: TGTGCCAGCAGCCTCGGGACAGGGCGCCCGAACACTGAAGCTTTCTTT
CDR3 protein: CASSLGTGRPNTEAFF